What follows are 29 T cell receptor beta chains derived from one specimen sequenced in a study of CD8 T cells in Susac syndrome (dated by TCRdb to the late 2010s). Library preparation employed the immunoSEQ multiplex PCR assay. RNA was extracted with the RNeasy kit and roughly 0.45 to 1 ug was reverse transcribed using random hexamers. TCRdb reworked the public reads: Q25 trimming with fastp, MiXCR clone assembly, productive beta chains retained. Records with the same CDR3 protein are collapsed into one entry carrying the most frequent genes and DNA. Recorded for this sample are 150,000 to 190,000 distinct CDR3 sequences; about 95% of them occurred a single time. Around 0.15% of the sample is held by the ten biggest clonotypes. Sequenced material: CD8+ T cells from PBMCs. The receptors originated from a human donor with multiple sclerosis.

The V call is TRBV7-6, the J call TRBJ2-1; no reliable D call. CDR1 is SGHVS and CDR2 is FNYEAQ in the germline V gene. The CDR3 totals 12 residues. V was clipped by 4 bases and J by 6 bases, with 7 bases between them. Here the CDR3 reads CASSSLSNEQFF. The DNA for the CDR3 is TGTGCCAGCAGCTCCCTGTCCAATGAGCAGTTCTTC.

The chain couples TRBV2 to TRBJ2-7; perhaps TRBD1 as D (6 bases). This CDR3 comprises 14 residues. Germline V lookup: CDR1 SNHLY, CDR2 FYNNEI. Trimming took off 4 bases at V and 3 bases at J, with 13 bases between the two ends. CDR3 sequence reads: CASSAGTFYYEQYV. In DNA, the CDR3 is TGTGCCAGCAGTGCGGGGACATTTTACTACGAGCAGTACGTC.

The chain is built from TRBV12-3 or TRBV12-4 and TRBJ1-2; 8 nucleotides align to TRBD1. The J segment lost 10 bases and the V segment lost 7 bases, leaving 8 bases of the junction unmatched. CDR3 size: 12 residues. The CDR3 nucleotides are TGTGCCAGCAACCTCGGACAGGGATCCTACACCTTC. It translates to CASNLGQGSYTF.

This clonotype has just one count. The V gene is TRBV5-6, the J gene TRBJ1-1; D is possibly TRBD1 (5 bases). The germline gives CDR1 SGHDT, CDR2 YYEEEE. V gave up 0 bases and J gave up 6 bases, with 9 bases separating them. This CDR3 comprises 13 residues. CDR3 sequence: CASSLVGDAEAFF. The DNA for the CDR3 is TGTGCCAGCAGCTTGGTGGGGGACGCTGAAGCTTTCTTT.

V is TRBV4-1 and J is TRBJ2-3; 7 positions match TRBD1. This CDR3 has 13 amino acids. Germline V lookup: CDR1 MGHRA, CDR2 YSYEKL. With V trimmed by 6 bases and J by 3 bases, 3 bases remained unmatched. CDR3 loop: CASRPQGTDTQYF. Here the CDR3 DNA reads TGCGCCAGCAGACCACAGGGGACAGATACGCAGTATTTT.

V gene TRBV30 combines with J gene TRBJ2-7; 10 bases fit TRBD1. The CDR3 has 15 amino acids. V was pared by 3 bases and J by 3 bases, with 8 bases of the junction left unmatched. The V gene's germline CDR1 is GTSNPN and CDR2 SVGIG (reference sequence). The CDR3 DNA follows: TGTGCCTGGAGAGGGATTGGGGACAGGGGCTACGAGCAGTACTTC. This encodes CAWRGIGDRGYEQYF. The whole variable domain, remainder taken from reference TRBV30 and TRBJ2-7, is SQTIHQWPATLVQPVGSPLSLECTVEGTSNPNLYWYRQAAGRGLQLLFYSVGIGQISSEVPQNLSASRPQDRQFILSSKKLLLSDSGFYLCAWRGIGDRGYEQYFGPGTRLTVT.

The rearrangement joins TRBV27 to TRBJ2-1; D uncertain. Germline V gene lookup returns CDR1 MNHEY and CDR2 SMNVEV (reference sequence). The CDR3 is made up of 14 amino acids. The germline V and J ends were trimmed by 0 bases and 3 bases, with 6 bases remaining between them. CDR3 in DNA: TGTGCCAGCAGTTTATCGGTCGGCTACAATGAGCAGTTCTTC. Its protein product is CASSLSVGYNEQFF.

The V call is TRBV5-6, the J call TRBJ2-1; D perhaps matches TRBD1 (5 bases). Germline-derived CDR1 and CDR2 are SGHDT and YYEEEE. V lost 4 bases, J lost 10 bases, and 12 bases lay in between. The CDR3 sequence is 12 residues long. The CDR3 loop reads CASSQTTVEQFF. The DNA for the CDR3 is TGTGCCAGCAGCCAGACGACAGTCGAGCAGTTCTTC.

V usage is TRBV30 and J usage is TRBJ2-2; D assignment may be TRBD1 or TRBD2 (6 bases each). The CDR3 contains 14 residues. Per germline, CDR1 GTSNPN and CDR2 SVGIG (reference sequence). Trimming removed 0 bases from V and 7 bases from J, with 12 bases in between. CDR3 sequence: CAWSVQGLGGELFF. The DNA of the CDR3 is TGTGCCTGGAGTGTACAGGGACTCGGCGGGGAGCTGTTTTTT.

The chain uses TRBV3-1 and TRBJ2-3; no clear D. The CDR3 contains 15 residues. Germline V gene lookup returns CDR1 LGHDT and CDR2 YNNKEL (reference sequence). V was cut by 1 base and J by 5 bases, with 13 bases left in between. The CDR3 DNA is TGTGCCAGCAGCCAAGTTTCCTTAACCGGAGATACGCAGTATTTT. Translating it yields CASSQVSLTGDTQYF.

The J gene is TRBJ1-3, the V gene TRBV30; D not certain. CDR3 length: 13 residues. Trimming took 0 bases from V and 2 from J, leaving 5 bases between them. Germline V gives CDR1 GTSNPN, CDR2 SVGIG (reference sequence). As DNA, the CDR3 is TGTGCCTGGAGTGTCACTACTGGAAACACCATATATTTT. Amino acid sequence: CAWSVTTGNTIYF.

This chain joins TRBV19 and TRBJ1-1; a possible D gene is TRBD1 (6 bases). The V gene lost 3 bases and the J gene lost 1 base, with 12 bases spanning the gap. The CDR3 extends over 15 amino acids. CDR1 and CDR2 from the germline V gene are LNHDA and SQIVND (reference sequence). The CDR3 region is CASSMSSRGNTEAFF. The CDR3 nucleotides read TGTGCCAGTAGTATGTCGTCCAGGGGGAACACTGAAGCTTTCTTT.

CDR3 sequence reads: CASIGQEFYEQYF. CDR3 bases: TGTGCCAGCATAGGACAGGAGTTCTACGAGCAGTACTTC. The V and J genes are TRBV7-9 and TRBJ2-7, with 7 bases fitting TRBD1. This CDR3 contains 13 residues. CDR1 is SEHNR and CDR2 is FQNEAQ in the germline V gene (reference sequence). Trimming removed 7 bases from V and 3 bases from J; junction bases left unmatched: 6. The full variable domain, with the rest looked up from reference TRBV7-9 and TRBJ2-7, is DTGVSQNPRHKITKRGQNVTFRCDPISEHNRLYWYRQTLGQGPEFLTYFQNEAQLEKSRLLSDRFSAERPKGSFSTLEIQRTEQGDSAMYLCASIGQEFYEQYFGPGTRLTVT.

The chain employs TRBV19 and TRBJ1-2; D is ambiguous. Germline CDR1 is LNHDA and CDR2 is SQIVND (reference sequence). CDR3 size: 14 residues. Trimming took 3 bases from V and 4 from J, leaving 12 bases between them. CDR3 residues: CASSITGIPYGYTF. For the CDR3, the DNA is TGTGCCAGTAGTATTACCGGGATACCCTATGGCTACACCTTC.

This chain joins TRBV9 and TRBJ2-4; D remains unclear. The length of the CDR3 is 14 residues. Per germline, CDR1 SGDLS and CDR2 YYNGEE. The V and J ends lost 1 base and 5 bases respectively, with 10 bases between them. CDR3 sequence: CASSVSFTENIQYF. The CDR3 DNA follows: TGTGCCAGCAGCGTATCCTTTACCGAAAACATTCAGTACTTC. Filled out from reference TRBV9 and TRBJ2-4, the complete variable domain reads DSGVTQTPKHLITATGQRVTLRCSPRSGDLSVYWYQQSLDQGLQFLIQYYNGEERAKGNILERFSAQQFPDLHSELNLSSLELGDSALYFCASSVSFTENIQYFGAGTRLSVL.

The genes are TRBV29-1 and TRBJ1-2; D is possibly TRBD1 (5 bases). The CDR3 totals 14 residues. With 4 bases removed from V and 1 base from J, the gap between germline ends came to 13 bases. Germline V gene data show CDR1 as SQVTM and CDR2 as ANQGSEA. CDR3 bases: TGCAGCGTTGTAATGAGGGGATATAACTATGGCTACACCTTC. Translating it yields CSVVMRGYNYGYTF.

The chain uses TRBV27 and TRBJ1-5; D uncertain. The germline V gene encodes CDR1 MNHEY and CDR2 SMNVEV (reference sequence). The CDR3 length is 13 residues. Trimming shortened V by 5 bases and J by 4 bases, and 9 bases separated the two germline ends. This CDR3 is CASSPWGNQPQHF. DNA of the CDR3: TGTGCCAGCAGTCCCTGGGGAAATCAGCCCCAGCATTTT.

V is TRBV7-9 and J is TRBJ2-3, with D unresolved. Trimming stripped 6 bases from V and 6 bases from J, with 13 bases between. CDR1 SEHNR and CDR2 FQNEAQ come from the germline V gene (reference sequence). There are 13 residues in the CDR3. The CDR3 sequence: CASSQTPRDTQYF. The CDR3, as DNA: TGTGCCAGCAGTCAGACCCCTAGGGATACGCAGTATTTT. Filled out from reference TRBV7-9 and TRBJ2-3, the complete variable domain reads DTGVSQNPRHKITKRGQNVTFRCDPISEHNRLYWYRQTLGQGPEFLTYFQNEAQLEKSRLLSDRFSAERPKGSFSTLEIQRTEQGDSAMYLCASSQTPRDTQYFGPGTRLTVL.

The CDR3 spells CSASLDGGYNEQFF. The CDR3 DNA reads as TGCAGTGCTTCCTTGGACGGGGGGTACAATGAGCAGTTCTTC. The V gene is TRBV20-1, the J gene TRBJ2-1; 7 bases fit TRBD2. The germline V gene encodes CDR1 DFQATT and CDR2 SNEGSKA (reference sequence). The V segment lost 5 bases and the J segment 4 bases; nucleotides outside the gene matches: 8. CDR3 length: 14 amino acids.

In DNA, the CDR3 is TGTGCCTGGCACCCGGACGGGGAGAGCACAGATACGCAGTATTTT. Protein: CAWHPDGESTDTQYF. The chain uses TRBV30 and TRBJ2-3, with D tentatively TRBD2 (5 bases). The CDR3 totals 15 residues. Trimming shortened V by 5 bases and J by 0 bases, and 15 bases separated the two germline ends. Germline CDR1 is GTSNPN and CDR2 is SVGIG (reference sequence). Using reference TRBV30 and TRBJ2-3 for the parts outside the CDR3, the full variable domain is SQTIHQWPATLVQPVGSPLSLECTVEGTSNPNLYWYRQAAGRGLQLLFYSVGIGQISSEVPQNLSASRPQDRQFILSSKKLLLSDSGFYLCAWHPDGESTDTQYFGPGTRLTVL.

V is TRBV29-1 and J is TRBJ2-2; D call uncertain. Germline values: CDR1 SQVTM, CDR2 ANQGSEA. The CDR3 has 12 amino acids. V lost 6 bases to trimming and J lost 7 bases, with 12 bases between them. CDR3 nucleotides: TGCAGCGTCCCAGGTGTGTTCGGGGAGCTGTTTTTT. Encoded protein: CSVPGVFGELFF.

This clonotype appeared once. The V and J genes are TRBV12-3 or TRBV12-4 and TRBJ2-1, with a weak D call TRBD1 (6 bases). The CDR3 is 15 amino acids. The V end lost 3 bases, the J end lost 8 bases, and 17 bases lay between the germline ends. CDR3 coding DNA: TGTGCCAGCAGTTTTATCGATGGGGGCAAGGATGAGCAGTTCTTC. This encodes CASSFIDGGKDEQFF.

This chain links TRBV27 with TRBJ1-5; D ambiguous. CDR3 length: 15 amino acids. Germline CDR1 MNHEY, CDR2 SMNVEV (reference sequence). The V gene lost 1 base and the J gene lost 3 bases, with 10 bases spanning the gap. DNA for the CDR3: TGTGCCAGCAGTTTATTGGCAGCTACCAATCAGCCCCAGCATTTT. This translates into CASSLLAATNQPQHF.

V and J are TRBV3-1 and TRBJ2-3, with TRBD2 matching 11 bases. The CDR3 has 18 amino acids. V trimming: 0 bases; J trimming: 2 bases; junction bases outside the gene matches: 7. Germline loops: CDR1 LGHDT, CDR2 YNNKEL (reference sequence). The CDR3 sequence: CASSQDVGLAVPTDTQYF. The CDR3 nucleotides read TGTGCCAGCAGCCAAGATGTGGGACTAGCGGTCCCCACAGATACGCAGTATTTT.

V usage is TRBV27 and J usage is TRBJ1-2; D might be TRBD1 (6 bases). The V end was cut by 3 bases, the J end by 7 bases, with 15 bases between. The CDR3 length is 14 residues. Germline V gives CDR1 MNHEY, CDR2 SMNVEV (reference sequence). The CDR3 bases are TGTGCCAGCAGTTTGGGTACAGGGTGGTCTGGCTACACCTTC. Translation: CASSLGTGWSGYTF.

This chain uses TRBV3-1 with TRBJ2-5; D gene unclear. Germline lookup yields CDR1 LGHDT and CDR2 YNNKEL (reference sequence). The CDR3 totals 13 residues. The V and J ends lost 0 bases and 3 bases respectively, with 5 bases between them. CDR3 protein: CASSQEMEETQYF. The CDR3 coding sequence is TGTGCCAGCAGCCAAGAGATGGAAGAGACCCAGTACTTC.

The V call is TRBV13, the J call TRBJ2-7; D is perhaps TRBD1 (6 bases). The V end was cut by 2 bases, the J end by 6 bases, with 11 bases between. The CDR3 spans 13 residues. Germline V gene sequence: CDR1 PRHDT, CDR2 FYEKMQ (reference sequence). The CDR3 is CASSLSRGGEQYF. The DNA of the CDR3 is TGTGCCAGCAGCTTAAGCAGGGGTGGCGAGCAGTACTTC.

This rearrangement joins TRBV15 to TRBJ2-3; 8 bases are shared with TRBD2. This CDR3 contains 18 residues. In germline, CDR1 is LNHNV, CDR2 YYDKDF (reference sequence). V gave up 0 bases and J gave up 6 bases; unmatched junction bases: 14. CDR3 sequence (DNA): TGTGCCACCAGCAGAGATCTCTTGGCGGGGGGAATTTCGGATACGCAGTATTTT. Its protein product is CATSRDLLAGGISDTQYF. Full variable domain (remainder filled in from reference TRBV15 and TRBJ2-3): DAMVIQNPRYQVTQFGKPVTLSCSQTLNHNVMYWYQQKSSQAPKLLFHYYDKDFNNEADTPDNFQSRRPNTSFCFLDIRSPGLGDTAMYLCATSRDLLAGGISDTQYFGPGTRLTVL.

The chain couples TRBV2 to TRBJ1-1, with TRBD1 as a possible D gene (6 bases). V dropped 7 bases and J dropped 0 bases, with 21 bases sitting between them. The CDR3 runs to 17 residues. Germline-derived CDR1 and CDR2 are SNHLY and FYNNEI. The CDR3 is CASTGFGGPIVNTEAFF. The CDR3 coding sequence is TGTGCCAGCACAGGGTTCGGGGGGCCTATTGTGAACACTGAAGCTTTCTTT. The variable domain in full, completed from reference TRBV2 and TRBJ1-1, reads EPEVTQTPSHQVTQMGQEVILRCVPISNHLYFYWYRQILGQKVEFLVSFYNNEISEKSEIFDDQFSVERPDGSNFTLKIRSTKLEDSAMYFCASTGFGGPIVNTEAFFGQGTRLTVV.